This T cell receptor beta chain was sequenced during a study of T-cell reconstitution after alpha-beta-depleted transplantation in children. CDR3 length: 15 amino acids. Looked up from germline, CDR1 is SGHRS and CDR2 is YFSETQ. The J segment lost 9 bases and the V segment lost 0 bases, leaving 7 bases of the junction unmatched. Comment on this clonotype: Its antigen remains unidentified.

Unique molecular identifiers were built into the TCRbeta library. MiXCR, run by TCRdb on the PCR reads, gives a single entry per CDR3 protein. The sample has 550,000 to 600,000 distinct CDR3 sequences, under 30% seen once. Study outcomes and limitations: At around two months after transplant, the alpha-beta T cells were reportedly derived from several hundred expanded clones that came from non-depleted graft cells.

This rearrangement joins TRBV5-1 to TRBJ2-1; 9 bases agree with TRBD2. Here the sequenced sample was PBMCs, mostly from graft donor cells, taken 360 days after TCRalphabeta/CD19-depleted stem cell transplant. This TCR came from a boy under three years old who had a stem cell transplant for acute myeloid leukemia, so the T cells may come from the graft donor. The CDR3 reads CASSLEVAGVGEQFF. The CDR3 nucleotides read TGCGCCAGCAGCTTGGAGGTAGCGGGGGTAGGTGAGCAGTTCTTC.